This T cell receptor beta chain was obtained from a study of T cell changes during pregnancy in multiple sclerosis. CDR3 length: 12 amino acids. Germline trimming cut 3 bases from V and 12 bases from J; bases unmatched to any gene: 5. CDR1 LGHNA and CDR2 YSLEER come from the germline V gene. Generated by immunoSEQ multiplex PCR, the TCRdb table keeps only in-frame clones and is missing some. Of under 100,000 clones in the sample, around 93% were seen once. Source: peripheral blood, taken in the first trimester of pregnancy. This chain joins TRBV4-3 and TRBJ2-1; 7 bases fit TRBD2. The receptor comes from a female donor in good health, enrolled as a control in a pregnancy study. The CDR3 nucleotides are TGCGCCAGCAGCCATCCTAGGGAGGGGCAGTTCTTC. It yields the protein CASSHPREGQFF.